The rows below give T cell receptor beta chains drawn from one sample of a study of shared clonotypes between healthy human individuals. The data were produced by immunoSEQ multiplex PCR, yet TCRdb's version contains in-frame clones alone and is incomplete. The top ten clones hold around 0.61% of a sample with roughly 1,000,000 clones, approximately 80% of them seen once. The sequencing sample was made of memory CD4+ T cells from PBMCs. Receptor source: a young man in good health. Some clones in this sample may be carry-over from other donors' samples. The CDR3 runs from the conserved cysteine through the conserved F or W. Fields, in order: D gene, V gene, clone size, J gene, CDR3 protein, CDR3 DNA. A D gene is named only where the DNA matches it firmly. Rows may omit the clone size; those that give it use once, few, many or a size class.

D gene: TRBD2; V gene: TRBV9; clone size: -; J gene: TRBJ2-1; CDR3 protein: CASSVDTGGWDEQFF; CDR3 DNA: TGTGCCAGCAGCGTAGATACGGGAGGGTGGGATGAGCAGTTCTTC
D gene: -; V gene: TRBV10-3; clone size: -; J gene: TRBJ1-2; CDR3 protein: CAISDWAPPTYGYTF; CDR3 DNA: TGTGCCATCAGTGACTGGGCCCCCCCTACCTATGGCTACACCTTC
D gene: -; V gene: TRBV7-2; clone size: once; J gene: TRBJ1-2; CDR3 protein: CASSQITPGQGAYTF; CDR3 DNA: TGTGCCAGCAGCCAAATAACCCCCGGGCAGGGCGCCTACACCTTC
D gene: -; V gene: TRBV30; clone size: few; J gene: TRBJ1-1; CDR3 protein: CAWSLGVNTEAFF; CDR3 DNA: TGTGCCTGGAGCCTGGGGGTGAACACTGAAGCTTTCTTT
D gene: -; V gene: TRBV9; clone size: -; J gene: TRBJ1-1; CDR3 protein: CASSPRWGAGTEAFF; CDR3 DNA: TGTGCCAGCAGCCCGCGCTGGGGGGCGGGTACTGAAGCTTTCTTT
D gene: -; V gene: TRBV11-2; clone size: -; J gene: TRBJ1-1; CDR3 protein: CASSLDRHGDAEAFF; CDR3 DNA: TGTGCCAGCAGCTTAGATCGACACGGGGACGCTGAAGCTTTCTTT
D gene: -; V gene: TRBV5-6; clone size: -; J gene: TRBJ1-2; CDR3 protein: CASSLWTEYGYTF; CDR3 DNA: TGTGCCAGCAGCCTTTGGACAGAGTATGGCTACACCTTC
D gene: TRBD1; V gene: TRBV5-4; clone size: -; J gene: TRBJ2-7; CDR3 protein: CASSLRDRDYEQYF; CDR3 DNA: TGTGCCAGCAGCCTCCGGGACAGGGACTACGAGCAGTACTTC
D gene: TRBD2; V gene: TRBV28; clone size: -; J gene: TRBJ2-2; CDR3 protein: CATQTPLGRLAGGGTGELFF; CDR3 DNA: TGTGCCACCCAGACCCCATTGGGTAGACTAGCGGGAGGTGGCACCGGGGAGCTGTTTTTT
D gene: TRBD1; V gene: TRBV28; clone size: -; J gene: TRBJ1-1; CDR3 protein: CASIRGGITEAFF; CDR3 DNA: TGTGCCAGTATAAGAGGGGGCATCACTGAAGCTTTCTTT
D gene: -; V gene: TRBV4-1; clone size: -; J gene: TRBJ2-4; CDR3 protein: CASSPRTTTILAKNIQYF; CDR3 DNA: TGCGCCAGCAGCCCCCGGACTACCACCATACTAGCCAAAAACATTCAGTACTTC
D gene: TRBD1; V gene: TRBV2; clone size: -; J gene: TRBJ1-1; CDR3 protein: CASSEEGQGRFQAFF; CDR3 DNA: TGTGCCAGCAGTGAAGAGGGACAGGGTAGGTTTCAAGCTTTCTTT
D gene: -; V gene: TRBV6-1; clone size: -; J gene: TRBJ1-1; CDR3 protein: CASSEAGGAAFF; CDR3 DNA: TGTGCCAGCAGTGAAGCCGGGGGGGCGGCTTTCTTT
D gene: -; V gene: TRBV25-1; clone size: -; J gene: TRBJ1-1; CDR3 protein: CASSGYTEAFF; CDR3 DNA: TGTGCCAGCAGTGGATACACTGAAGCTTTCTTT
D gene: TRBD2; V gene: TRBV5-1; clone size: -; J gene: TRBJ2-7; CDR3 protein: CASRVAGGDEQYF; CDR3 DNA: TGCGCCAGCAGAGTAGCGGGAGGCGACGAGCAGTACTTC
D gene: -; V gene: TRBV7-3; clone size: -; J gene: TRBJ2-6; CDR3 protein: CASSLGRAGANVLTF; CDR3 DNA: TGTGCCAGCAGCCTCGGAAGAGCTGGGGCCAACGTCCTGACTTTC
D gene: -; V gene: TRBV2; clone size: -; J gene: TRBJ2-5; CDR3 protein: CASSGIVGLLETQYF; CDR3 DNA: TGTGCCAGCAGCGGGATTGTCGGCCTTTTAGAGACCCAGTACTTC
D gene: TRBD1; V gene: TRBV5-1; clone size: -; J gene: TRBJ1-2; CDR3 protein: CASSSEGGRGGYTF; CDR3 DNA: TGCGCCAGCAGCTCTGAAGGGGGCAGGGGTGGCTACACCTTC
D gene: -; V gene: TRBV9; clone size: -; J gene: TRBJ1-1; CDR3 protein: CASSSDSTEAFF; CDR3 DNA: TGTGCCAGCAGCTCAGACAGCACTGAAGCTTTCTTT
D gene: TRBD1; V gene: TRBV29-1; clone size: -; J gene: TRBJ1-5; CDR3 protein: CSVEDHNRGKNQPQHF; CDR3 DNA: TGCAGCGTTGAAGATCATAACAGGGGAAAAAATCAGCCCCAGCATTTT
D gene: -; V gene: TRBV18; clone size: -; J gene: TRBJ2-1; CDR3 protein: CASSRAGGGVDEQFF; CDR3 DNA: TGTGCCAGCTCTCGAGCCGGGGGCGGTGTGGATGAGCAGTTCTTC
D gene: -; V gene: TRBV30; clone size: once; J gene: TRBJ2-2; CDR3 protein: CAWMGRLITGELFF; CDR3 DNA: TGTGCCTGGATGGGGCGTCTCATCACCGGGGAGCTGTTTTTT
D gene: TRBD2; V gene: TRBV27; clone size: few; J gene: TRBJ2-1; CDR3 protein: CASSRLAVSSYNEQFF; CDR3 DNA: TGTGCCAGCAGCCGACTAGCGGTTAGCTCCTACAATGAGCAGTTCTTC
D gene: TRBD1; V gene: TRBV14; clone size: -; J gene: TRBJ2-3; CDR3 protein: CASSQDRAGGIDTQYF; CDR3 DNA: TGTGCCAGCAGCCAAGATCGGGCAGGGGGCATAGATACGCAGTATTTT
D gene: TRBD1; V gene: TRBV6-6; clone size: -; J gene: TRBJ1-2; CDR3 protein: CASSYPTGAQGYTF; CDR3 DNA: TGTGCCAGCAGTTACCCCACAGGGGCTCAGGGCTACACCTTC
D gene: TRBD1; V gene: TRBV5-1; clone size: few; J gene: TRBJ1-1; CDR3 protein: CASGRDRGVTAFF; CDR3 DNA: TGCGCCAGCGGCCGGGACAGGGGCGTTACCGCTTTCTTT
D gene: -; V gene: TRBV30; clone size: -; J gene: TRBJ2-3; CDR3 protein: CAWRIRTDTQYF; CDR3 DNA: TGTGCCTGGAGAATCCGCACAGATACGCAGTATTTT
D gene: -; V gene: TRBV7-3; clone size: -; J gene: TRBJ2-3; CDR3 protein: CASSFAGNTDTQYF; CDR3 DNA: TGTGCCAGCAGCTTTGCGGGTAACACAGATACGCAGTATTTT
D gene: TRBD1; V gene: TRBV18; clone size: -; J gene: TRBJ1-1; CDR3 protein: CATGQGVSMNTEAFF; CDR3 DNA: TGTGCCACAGGACAGGGCGTGTCCATGAACACTGAAGCTTTCTTT
D gene: -; V gene: TRBV7-9; clone size: -; J gene: TRBJ2-5; CDR3 protein: CASSPNPLNPQYF; CDR3 DNA: TGTGCCAGCAGCCCCAACCCCCTTAACCCCCAGTACTTC
D gene: -; V gene: TRBV5-1; clone size: -; J gene: TRBJ1-4; CDR3 protein: CASSLGGTNEKLFF; CDR3 DNA: TGCGCCAGCAGCTTGGGGGGGACTAATGAAAAACTGTTTTTT
D gene: TRBD1; V gene: TRBV4-3; clone size: -; J gene: TRBJ1-2; CDR3 protein: CASSQDLGRTGDYGYTF; CDR3 DNA: TGCGCCAGCAGCCAAGATCTGGGTCGGACAGGGGACTATGGCTACACCTTC
D gene: TRBD2; V gene: TRBV7-9; clone size: many; J gene: TRBJ2-3; CDR3 protein: CASSAKSLGLAGEDTQYF; CDR3 DNA: TGTGCCAGCAGCGCTAAGTCCCTGGGACTAGCGGGAGAGGATACGCAGTATTTT
D gene: -; V gene: TRBV9; clone size: many; J gene: TRBJ1-2; CDR3 protein: CASSVEGSLGDYTF; CDR3 DNA: TGTGCCAGCAGCGTAGAGGGATCGCTAGGGGACTACACCTTC
D gene: -; V gene: TRBV27; clone size: -; J gene: TRBJ2-7; CDR3 protein: CASSLFGNRRHEQYF; CDR3 DNA: TGTGCCAGCAGTTTATTCGGGAACCGCCGCCACGAGCAGTACTTC
D gene: -; V gene: TRBV5-1; clone size: -; J gene: TRBJ2-5; CDR3 protein: CASSLGSGARETQYF; CDR3 DNA: TGCGCCAGCAGCTTGGGTTCTGGGGCTCGAGAGACCCAGTACTTC
D gene: -; V gene: TRBV7-3; clone size: -; J gene: TRBJ1-4; CDR3 protein: CASSLDRQVGEKLFF; CDR3 DNA: TGTGCCAGCAGCTTAGATCGACAGGTTGGTGAAAAACTGTTTTTT
D gene: TRBD2; V gene: TRBV5-4; clone size: -; J gene: TRBJ2-2; CDR3 protein: CASSQPGLAANTGELFF; CDR3 DNA: TGTGCCAGCAGCCAACCAGGACTAGCCGCGAACACCGGGGAGCTGTTTTTT
D gene: -; V gene: TRBV10-3; clone size: -; J gene: TRBJ2-1; CDR3 protein: CATLVARGSYNEQFF; CDR3 DNA: TGTGCCACGCTGGTTGCCCGGGGCTCCTACAATGAGCAGTTCTTC
D gene: -; V gene: TRBV28; clone size: -; J gene: TRBJ2-6; CDR3 protein: CASNWGANVLTF; CDR3 DNA: TGTGCCAGCAATTGGGGGGCCAACGTCCTGACTTTC
D gene: -; V gene: TRBV28; clone size: many; J gene: TRBJ2-1; CDR3 protein: CASSLNFYYNEQFF; CDR3 DNA: TGTGCCAGCAGTTTAAACTTCTATTACAATGAGCAGTTCTTC
D gene: -; V gene: TRBV5-1; clone size: -; J gene: TRBJ2-2; CDR3 protein: CASSPSGTVNTGELFF; CDR3 DNA: TGCGCCAGCAGCCCCAGCGGGACAGTCAACACCGGGGAGCTGTTTTTT
D gene: -; V gene: TRBV2; clone size: -; J gene: TRBJ2-5; CDR3 protein: CASKGGLGQETQYF; CDR3 DNA: TGTGCCAGCAAGGGGGGCCTGGGGCAAGAGACCCAGTACTTC